The 7 T cell receptor beta chains reported below all come from one sample, sequenced in a study of blood T cells in healthy people across ages. The use of a sample-barcoded 5' primer and a J-beta primer mix characterized a second PCR of roughly 6 to 11 cycles. MiXCR was run by TCRdb on the 5' RACE reads, yielding one entry per CDR3 protein. The table has about 1.4 million distinct CDR3 sequences, around 55% seen once. The sequencing sample was made of blood. These receptors all stem from a man in his late teens or twenties in good health.

The rearrangement uses TRBV2 and TRBJ2-2; D gene unclear. Germline lookup yields CDR1 SNHLY and CDR2 FYNNEI. V was clipped by 3 bases and J by 1 base, with 6 bases between them. The CDR3 runs to 14 residues. CDR3 DNA sequence: TGTGCCAGCAGTGATGACCTGAACACCGGGGAGCTGTTTTTT. This sequence encodes CASSDDLNTGELFF.

V is TRBV4-2 and J is TRBJ1-5; D is possibly TRBD1 (6 bases). CDR3 length: 17 residues. Trimming pared 1 base from V and 4 bases from J, leaving 17 bases between. The germline CDR1 and CDR2 sequences are LGHNA and YNFKEQ. The CDR3 sequence: CASSQVLEGGANQPQHF. CDR3 DNA: TGTGCCAGCAGCCAAGTCTTGGAAGGGGGGGCTAATCAGCCCCAGCATTTT.

There are many counts of this clonotype. V and J are TRBV20-1 and TRBJ2-7; TRBD2 matches 13 bases. Germline CDR1 and CDR2: DFQATT and SNEGSKA (reference sequence). J was trimmed by 4 bases and V by 6 bases; bases with no gene match: 9. There are 15 residues in the CDR3. The CDR3 DNA follows: TGCAGTGCAGTAGAGACTAGCGGGGGGCCTTACGAGCAGTACTTC. Translated, it gives CSAVETSGGPYEQYF.

The V call is TRBV27, the J call TRBJ2-3, with 8 bases identical to TRBD1. The CDR3 is made up of 14 amino acids. Germline V gives CDR1 MNHEY, CDR2 SMNVEV (reference sequence). Trimming cost V 2 bases and J 5 bases; bases outside gene matches: 3. CDR3: CASSLGQGQDTQYF. CDR3 DNA: TGTGCCAGCAGTTTAGGACAGGGACAAGATACGCAGTATTTT.

The gene calls are TRBV10-3 and TRBJ2-3; no firm D call. Trimming shortened V by 3 bases and J by 4 bases, and 20 bases separated the two germline ends. This CDR3 contains 17 residues. Germline values: CDR1 ENHRY, CDR2 SYGVKD. The CDR3 DNA sequence: TGTGCCATCAGTGATTTAGGAATCGCAGGAACCCCAGATACGCAGTATTTT. Its translation is CAISDLGIAGTPDTQYF.

This clonotype was detected only a few times. The chain is built from TRBV6-5 and TRBJ2-1; maybe TRBD2 (6 bases). The length of the CDR3 is 13 residues. Looked up from germline, CDR1 is MNHEY and CDR2 is SVGAGI. Trimming removed 6 bases at V and 4 bases at J, with 10 bases between. CDR3 sequence (DNA): TGTGCCAGCAGGCGGGGCCGGTACAATGAGCAGTTCTTC. This encodes CASRRGRYNEQFF.

The chain has TRBV11-3 and TRBJ2-7; 7 bases match TRBD2. With 5 bases clipped from V and 2 bases from J, the junction kept 6 bases outside the gene matches. The CDR3 is made up of 14 amino acids. The V gene's germline CDR1 is SGHNT and CDR2 YENEEA. The CDR3 protein is CASSPKAGTYEQYF. The CDR3, as DNA: TGTGCCAGCAGCCCCAAAGCGGGAACCTACGAGCAGTACTTC.